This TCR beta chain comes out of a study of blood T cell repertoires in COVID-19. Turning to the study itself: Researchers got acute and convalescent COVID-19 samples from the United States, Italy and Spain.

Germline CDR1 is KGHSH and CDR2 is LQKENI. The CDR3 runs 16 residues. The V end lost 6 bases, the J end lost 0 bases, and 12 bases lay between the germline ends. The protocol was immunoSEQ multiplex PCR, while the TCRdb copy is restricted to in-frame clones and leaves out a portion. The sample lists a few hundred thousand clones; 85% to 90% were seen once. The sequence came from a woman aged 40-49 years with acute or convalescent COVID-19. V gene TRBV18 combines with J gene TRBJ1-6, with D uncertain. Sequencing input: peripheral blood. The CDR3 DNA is TGTGCCAGCTCTCCCACTGCCAACTCCTATAATTCACCCCTCCACTTT. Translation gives CASSPTANSYNSPLHF.